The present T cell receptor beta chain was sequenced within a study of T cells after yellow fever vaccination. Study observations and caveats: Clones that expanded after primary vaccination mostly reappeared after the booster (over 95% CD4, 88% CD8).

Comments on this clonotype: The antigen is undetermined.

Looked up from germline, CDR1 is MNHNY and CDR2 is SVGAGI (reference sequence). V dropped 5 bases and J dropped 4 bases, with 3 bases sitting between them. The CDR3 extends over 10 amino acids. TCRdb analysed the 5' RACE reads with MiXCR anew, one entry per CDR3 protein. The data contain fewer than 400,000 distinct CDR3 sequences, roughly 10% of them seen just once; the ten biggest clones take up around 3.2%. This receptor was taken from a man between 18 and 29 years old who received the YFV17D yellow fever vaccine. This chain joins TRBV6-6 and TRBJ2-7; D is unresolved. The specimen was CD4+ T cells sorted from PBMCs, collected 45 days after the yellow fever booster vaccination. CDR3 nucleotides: TGTGCCAGCAGTAATTACGAGCAGTACGTC. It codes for CASSNYEQYV.